Listed below are T cell receptor beta chains from one sample, sequenced in a study of vaccination and CD4 T cells after COVID-19. No cognate antigen is known for these TCRs. TCRdb used MiXCR to reprocess the PCR reads, holding one entry per CDR3 protein. This table holds about 6,300 distinct CDR3 sequences, 68% found once. The specimen was CD4+ T cells from blood, cultured in vitro. Every receptor here comes from a human donor who had recovered from COVID-19. Each CDR3 is given with its conserved first and last residue.

v_gene,CDR3aa
TRBV20-1,CSASMTGSHQHF
TRBV24-1,CATSKDGADYGYTF
TRBV7-2,CASSTYRELFF
TRBV9,CASSETEWGYNEQFF
TRBV20-1,CSARRPAGGRTGELFF
TRBV20-1,CSASDRDGFTGELFF
TRBV20-1,CSAPRTGGLTEAFF
TRBV6-5,CASSYGYGYTF
TRBV20-1,CSAVGPRGQPQHF
TRBV24-1,CATSDRSGPGETQYF
TRBV27,CASSLVQGARGTGELFF
TRBV18,CASSPRNYGYTF
TRBV24-1,CATSDPKTGGKAFF
TRBV20-1,CSASLYTEAFF
TRBV20-1,CSARGPRGDYGYTF
TRBV18,CASSPSQGNDYGYTF
TRBV6-8,CARGRAGTYNSPLHF
TRBV20-1,CSAGDRPNQPQHF
TRBV20-1,CSARQGSYETQYF
TRBV7-2,CASSLVAAEETQYF
TRBV7-2,CASSRAAAGLAEIYEQYF
TRBV6-2/TRBV6-3,CASRISGSSYEQYF
TRBV5-3,CATRARAGGYTF
TRBV7-9,CVSSPGGERSYTF
TRBV11-2,CASSRVGDTGELFF
TRBV24-1,CATSRTGPSYNEQFF
TRBV24-1,CATSDPGLQEAFF
TRBV6-2/TRBV6-3,CASKERRWRMGETQYF
TRBV20-1,CSAWTGTSGSPNQPQHF
TRBV15,CATSSDRVSGQPQHF
TRBV6-2/TRBV6-3,CASTGRRMGYGYTF
TRBV19,CASSKRLDMNTEAFF
TRBV6-1,CASTGAWGYQPQHF
TRBV27,CASSYTGSGGYTF
TRBV11-3,CASSLAGDGYTF
TRBV10-3,CAISDRGGVGETQYF
TRBV2,CASTETSGWSTDTQYF
TRBV24-1,CATSDRRFYGYTF
TRBV20-1,CSARAPLDGGDEQFF
TRBV2,CASPPGRTQAKGYTF
TRBV11-3,CASSSRTGMGEQYF
TRBV20-1,CSAEPSTDTQYF